What follows are 16 T cell receptor beta chains derived from one specimen sequenced in a study of human T cells and chemical hapten exposure. In TCRdb, the RACE reads were re-called with MiXCR into one record per CDR3 protein. In the table there are a few hundred thousand distinct CDR3 sequences, roughly 6.3% of which are singletons. This sample's time point: patch test 2, 6 weeks after DPC sensitization. The treatment: therapeutic diphenylcyclopropenone sensitization with weekly scalp DPC. This material consisted of whole blood, taken in connection with sensitization to the hapten diphenylcyclopropenone (DPC). The receptor source for this set is a young woman with alopecia areata. Some clones in this sample may be carry-over from other donors' samples.

In this sample, this clonotype turned up a few times. The gene calls are TRBV6-2 or TRBV6-3 and TRBJ2-7; 7 bases fit TRBD1. Per germline, CDR1 MNHEY and CDR2 SVGEGT. The CDR3 contains 16 residues. V shed 6 bases, J shed 0 bases, and the junction held 11 bases outside the gene matches. Here the CDR3 DNA reads TGTGCCAGCAGACCAGAACTCCGGGACAGCTCCTACGAGCAGTACTTC. This encodes CASRPELRDSSYEQYF.

This clonotype appeared a few times. This chain's CDR3 is CASSFKQGTEAFF. CDR3 nucleotide sequence: TGTGCCAGCAGCTTCAAACAGGGGACTGAAGCTTTCTTT. The gene calls are TRBV7-2 and TRBJ1-1; 7 bases fit TRBD1. The junction had 3 bases not matched to a gene; V was cut back by 3 bases and J by 5 bases. CDR1 is SGHTA, CDR2 FQGNSA, per germline. The CDR3 is 13 residues long.

There are many counts of this clonotype. The chain has TRBV7-9 and TRBJ2-5; D possibly corresponds to TRBD1 (5 bases). Germline CDR1 SEHNR, CDR2 FQNEAQ (reference sequence). The CDR3 has 16 amino acids. Trimming took 1 base from V and 1 from J, leaving 13 bases between them. The CDR3 DNA sequence: TGTGCCAGCAGCTTAGAGGCGCAGGGATTCCAAGAGACCCAGTACTTC. Protein sequence: CASSLEAQGFQETQYF.

This clonotype occurred many times. This sequence joins TRBV29-1 and TRBJ1-4; 10 bases map to TRBD1. The V segment lost 1 base and the J segment 6 bases; nucleotides outside the gene matches: 5. The CDR3 covers 15 residues. Germline V gene data show CDR1 as SQVTM and CDR2 as ANQGSEA. This CDR3 reads CSVEGTGGGYEKLFF. The DNA of the CDR3 is TGCAGCGTTGAAGGGACAGGGGGAGGATATGAAAAACTGTTTTTT. Full variable domain (rest looked up from reference TRBV29-1 and TRBJ1-4): SAVISQKPSRDICQRGTSLTIQCQVDSQVTMMFWYRQQPGQSLTLIATANQGSEATYESGFVIDKFPISRPNLTFSTLTVSNMSPEDSSIYLCSVEGTGGGYEKLFFGSGTQLSVL.

This clonotype was picked up many times. The CDR3 does not end in the conserved phenylalanine or tryptophan, so this is likely a read error. The rearrangement uses TRBV20-1 and TRBJ1-1; TRBD1 might be the D (6 bases). Trimming stripped 5 bases from V and 1 base from J, with 11 bases between. This CDR3 has 13 residues. CDR1 and CDR2 (germline): DFQATT, SNEGSKA (reference sequence). CDR3 amino acids: CSAFQQGNTEAFL. DNA for the CDR3: TGCAGTGCTTTCCAACAGGGGAACACTGAAGCTTTCCTT.

Note on this clonotype: One junction end disagrees with the germline gene, perhaps due to a read error. DNA of the CDR3: TGTGCCAGCTCCTGGACAGCGAACACTGCAGCTTTCTTT. Its translation is CASSWTANTAAFF. The J gene is TRBJ1-1, the V gene TRBV6-5; D may be TRBD1 (6 bases). From germline, CDR1 is MNHEY and CDR2 SVGAGI. The CDR3 runs 13 residues.

The table lists this clonotype with a few counts. The chain joins TRBV7-9 to TRBJ2-7; D is unresolved. This CDR3 spans 15 amino acids. Per germline, CDR1 SEHNR and CDR2 FQNEAQ (reference sequence). The germline V and J ends were trimmed by 4 bases and 0 bases, with 13 bases remaining between them. CDR3 coding DNA: TGTGCCAGCAGCTCCCCGGTAGGGCTCTCCTACGAGCAGTACTTC. It is translated as CASSSPVGLSYEQYF.

Notes on this clonotype: It may be a read error: a sequence one base away is much more abundant. The CDR3 here is CASSNQSDQPQHF. DNA of the CDR3: TGTGCCAGCAGTAATCAGTCCGATCAGCCCCAGCATTTT. V usage is TRBV2 and J usage is TRBJ1-5, with D uncertain. Germline lookup yields CDR1 SNHLY and CDR2 FYNNEI. Trimming cost V 5 bases and J 5 bases, with 10 bases left between them. CDR3 length: 13 residues.

This clonotype was seen a handful of times. The chain recombines TRBV11-3 with TRBJ2-3, with 10 bases that match TRBD1. CDR3 length equals 16 residues. Trimming removed 5 bases from V and 4 bases from J; junction bases left unmatched: 9. Looked up from germline, CDR1 is SGHNT and CDR2 is YENEEA. The CDR3 coding sequence is TGTGCCAGCAGCCCCCGGACAGGGGGTGCCGCAGATACGCAGTATTTT. This sequence encodes CASSPRTGGAADTQYF.

The J gene is TRBJ2-1, the V gene TRBV29-1; the D is unclear. Deletions cut 0 bases from V and 8 bases from J, with 8 bases between. The germline CDR1 and CDR2 sequences are SQVTM and ANQGSEA. This CDR3 spans 12 amino acids. CDR3 sequence: CSVEDLFDEQFF. Here the CDR3 DNA reads TGCAGCGTTGAAGATCTGTTCGATGAGCAGTTCTTC.

The chain couples TRBV7-2 to TRBJ2-7, with D unclear. The ends were cut back, 5 bases at V and 2 bases at J, with 13 bases in the middle. CDR1 and CDR2 (germline): SGHTA, FQGNSA. The CDR3 contains 14 residues. The CDR3: CASSPGPRPYEQYF. Written as DNA, the CDR3 is TGTGCCAGCAGCCCAGGCCCCCGGCCCTACGAGCAGTACTTC.

This clonotype was detected ten times or more. The CDR3 DNA sequence: TGTGCCAGCACTGACAGGGTTAATTCACCCCTCCACTTT. This translates into CASTDRVNSPLHF. This rearrangement joins TRBV12-3 or TRBV12-4 to TRBJ1-6; 7 bases are shared with TRBD1. CDR3 size: 13 residues. Trimming removed 7 bases from V and 6 bases from J; junction bases left unmatched: 3.

The sample holds many counts of this clonotype. V usage is TRBV4-3 and J usage is TRBJ2-6; D unresolved. This CDR3 region has 18 residues. V shed 1 base and J shed 0 bases, with 13 bases lying between them. Looked up from germline, CDR1 is LGHNA and CDR2 is YSLEER. CDR3 coding DNA: TGCGCCAGCAGCCAAGGAATAGCCTTTAGCTCTGGGGCCAACGTCCTGACTTTC. It specifies CASSQGIAFSSGANVLTF.

The genes are TRBV20-1 and TRBJ2-4; 11 bases line up with TRBD1. The CDR3 length is 13 residues. The trim removed 3 bases at V and 8 bases at J, leaving 3 bases unmatched. Germline V gene sequence: CDR1 DFQATT, CDR2 SNEGSKA (reference sequence). CDR3 protein: CSARGQGGYIQYF. The CDR3 bases are TGCAGTGCTAGGGGACAGGGGGGGTACATTCAGTACTTC.

In this sample, this clonotype turned up many times. V is TRBV11-1 and J is TRBJ2-3; D might be TRBD2 (6 bases). The CDR3 runs 13 residues. Per the germline V gene, CDR1 is SGHAT and CDR2 is FQDESV (reference sequence). V dropped 7 bases and J dropped 6 bases, with 14 bases sitting between them. CDR3: CASTATSMDTQYF. CDR3 nucleotide sequence: TGTGCCAGCACCGCGACTAGTATGGATACGCAGTATTTT.

Ten or more counts support this clonotype. V usage is TRBV12-5 and J usage is TRBJ2-2; D unclear. V lost 0 bases to trimming and J lost 6 bases, with 2 bases between them. In germline, CDR1 is LGHNT, CDR2 FRNRAP. This CDR3 region has 12 residues. In DNA form, the CDR3 reads TGTGCTAGTGGTTTGGTGGCCGGGGAGCTGTTTTTT. Amino acid sequence: CASGLVAGELFF.